What follows is one T cell receptor (beta chain) and its context. Its antigen target is currently unknown. No clone much larger than this one lies a single base away; base qualities are absent. Enrolling through a virtual design, the prospective study's participants ranged in age from roughly 18 to 90 years and lived across roughly 23 United States geographic areas. To assign participants to cohorts, the prospective study relied on clinical history that participants themselves reported in a screening survey and a study questionnaire. For ImmuneRACE Cohort 3, a participant was defined as recovered based on two consecutive negative NP/OP PCR tests, clearance by a healthcare professional, or resolution of symptoms. In the prospective study, whole blood, serum and a nasopharyngeal or oropharyngeal swab were collected from each participant by mobile phlebotomists. Over a 2-month period, participants in the prospective study had the option of providing additional blood draws and questionnaires. Prospective study blood samples were shipped either frozen or at room temperature before DNA extraction.

Trimming takes 1 base from V and 2 bases from J, and the germline ends sit 9 bases apart. CDR1 and CDR2 (MDHEN, SYDVKM) derive from the germline V gene. The CDR3 goes from the cysteine to the phenylalanine over 15 residues. Solely the CDR3 DNA is kept, with 45 bases framed from the first base. The data stem from a study of blood T cell repertoires in COVID-19 (TCRdb year 2020). About the investigation overall: Collaborator samples came from the United States, Italy and Spain and covered acute and convalescent phases of COVID-19. The repertoires were released in a freely available public database meant as a resource for research on the immune response to SARS-CoV-2. Where available, HLA class I and class II types were obtained from metadata supplied by the sample provider rather than from assay-based typing. The material from the prospective study consisted of cDNA or gDNA derived from T cells, B-cell-depleted T cells, or PBMCs. Subjects who had been exposed to COVID-19, were actively infected with it, or had recovered from it provided the deeply sampled blood TCRbeta repertoires that made up the dataset. A de-identified subject ID, COVID-19 status, age in years and sex were almost always included in the sample metadata. Samples came from the ongoing ImmuneRACE study (first 160 participants) plus 1,254 subjects from 6 global collaborators. Paper-wide results and their limitations: How much clinical and demographic metadata was included differed by source and by participant, and the metadata was provided uncurated.

The immunoSEQ Assay, a bias-controlled multiplex PCR, was used to amplify TCRbeta CDR3 regions from genomic DNA. Concerning the study's data processing: Nucleated cell counts per sample were estimated from amplification of reference gene primers within the assay. Sequence reads were collapsed and filtered to measure the absolute abundance of every unique TCRbeta CDR3 rearrangement. For each sample, productive Simpson clonality was calculated by taking the square root of Simpson's diversity index across productive rearrangements. The table comes from immuneACCESS by way of TCRdb, which keeps in-frame sequences with V and J called. Part of the clones is missing from these tables; in studies checked, under half for an unresolved V gene and the rest for unknown reasons. Clone size and the V and J calls come from that table; the DNA yielded D and trimming. Present in this sample are over 200,000 clones, approximately 85% of which were seen just once. 1.5% to 2% of the sample rests with the top ten.

The sequence came from a woman between 45 and 60 years old who had recovered from COVID-19. Sequenced material: PBMCs or T cells enriched from blood (not recorded which). The sequence joins TRBV28 to TRBJ1-3, with TRBD1 as a weak D call on 5 bases. The DNA reads TGTGCCAGCAGTTTATCAGGGTCCCCTGGAAACACCATATATTTT. Its protein reads: CASSLSGSPGNTIYF.